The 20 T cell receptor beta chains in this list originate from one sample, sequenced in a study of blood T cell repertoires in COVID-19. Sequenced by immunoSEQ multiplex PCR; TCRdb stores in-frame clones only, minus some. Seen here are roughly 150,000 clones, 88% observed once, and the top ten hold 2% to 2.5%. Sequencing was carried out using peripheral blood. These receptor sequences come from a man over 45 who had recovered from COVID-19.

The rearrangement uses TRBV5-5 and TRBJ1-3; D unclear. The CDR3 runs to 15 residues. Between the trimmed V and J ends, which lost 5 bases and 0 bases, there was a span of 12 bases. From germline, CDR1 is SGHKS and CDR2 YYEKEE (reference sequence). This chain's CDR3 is CASSPTLGSGNTIYF. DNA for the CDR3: TGTGCCAGCAGTCCCACCCTCGGCTCTGGAAACACCATATATTTT.

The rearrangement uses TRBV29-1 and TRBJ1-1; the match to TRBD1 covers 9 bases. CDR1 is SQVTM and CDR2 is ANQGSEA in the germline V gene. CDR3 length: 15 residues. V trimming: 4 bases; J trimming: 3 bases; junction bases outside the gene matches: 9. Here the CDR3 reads CSVVPLQGADTEAFF. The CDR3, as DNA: TGCAGCGTTGTCCCGCTACAGGGGGCAGACACTGAAGCTTTCTTT.

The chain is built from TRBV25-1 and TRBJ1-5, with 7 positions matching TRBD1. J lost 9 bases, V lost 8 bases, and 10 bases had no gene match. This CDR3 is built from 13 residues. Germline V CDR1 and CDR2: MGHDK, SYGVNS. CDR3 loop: CASGRQGEGPQHF. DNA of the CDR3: TGTGCCAGCGGGAGACAGGGAGAAGGGCCCCAGCATTTT.

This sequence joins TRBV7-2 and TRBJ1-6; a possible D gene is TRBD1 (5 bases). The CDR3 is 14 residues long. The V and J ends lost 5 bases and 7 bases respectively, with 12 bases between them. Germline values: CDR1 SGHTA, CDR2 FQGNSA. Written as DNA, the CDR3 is TGTGCCAGCAGCACGACAGCATCGAATTCACCCCTCCACTTT. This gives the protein CASSTTASNSPLHF.

The chain's CDR3 is CSVTDRSQGDNEQFF. DNA for the CDR3: TGCAGCGTTACGGACAGGTCTCAAGGGGACAATGAGCAGTTCTTC. The chain is built from TRBV29-1 and TRBJ2-1; 7 nucleotides agree with TRBD1. Per the germline V gene, CDR1 is SQVTM and CDR2 is ANQGSEA. J was trimmed by 5 bases and V by 5 bases; bases with no gene match: 12. This CDR3 is 15 amino acids long.

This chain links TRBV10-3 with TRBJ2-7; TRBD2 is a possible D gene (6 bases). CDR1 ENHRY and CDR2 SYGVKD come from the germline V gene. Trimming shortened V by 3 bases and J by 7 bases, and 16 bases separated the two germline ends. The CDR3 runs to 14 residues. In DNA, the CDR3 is TGTGCCATCAGTGACGCCCTGGAGGGGTCGGAGCAGTACTTC. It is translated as CAISDALEGSEQYF.

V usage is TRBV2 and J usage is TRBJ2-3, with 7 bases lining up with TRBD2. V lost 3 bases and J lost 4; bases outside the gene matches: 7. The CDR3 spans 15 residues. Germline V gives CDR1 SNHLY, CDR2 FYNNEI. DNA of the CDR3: TGTGCCAGCAGTGAGGGCGGGAGTGACGCAGATACGCAGTATTTT. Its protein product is CASSEGGSDADTQYF.

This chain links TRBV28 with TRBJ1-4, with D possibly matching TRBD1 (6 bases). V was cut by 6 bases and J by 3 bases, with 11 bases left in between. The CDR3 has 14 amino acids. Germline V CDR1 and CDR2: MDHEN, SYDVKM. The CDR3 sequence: CASRAGGPNEKLFF. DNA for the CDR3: TGTGCCAGCAGGGCGGGGGGCCCTAATGAAAAACTGTTTTTT.

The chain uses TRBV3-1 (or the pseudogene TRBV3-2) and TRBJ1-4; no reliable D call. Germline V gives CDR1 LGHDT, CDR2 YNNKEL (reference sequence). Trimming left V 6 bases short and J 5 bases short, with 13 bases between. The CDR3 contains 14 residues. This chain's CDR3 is CASRLHGMNEKLFF. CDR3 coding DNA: TGTGCCAGCAGACTACACGGTATGAATGAAAAACTGTTTTTT.

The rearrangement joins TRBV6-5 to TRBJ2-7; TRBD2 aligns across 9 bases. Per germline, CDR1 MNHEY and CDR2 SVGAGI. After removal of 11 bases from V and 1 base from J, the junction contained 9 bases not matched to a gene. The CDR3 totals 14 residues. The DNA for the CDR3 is TGTGCCGTCCTTAGCGGGGGTGGTTCCTACGAGCAGTACTTC. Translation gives CAVLSGGGSYEQYF.

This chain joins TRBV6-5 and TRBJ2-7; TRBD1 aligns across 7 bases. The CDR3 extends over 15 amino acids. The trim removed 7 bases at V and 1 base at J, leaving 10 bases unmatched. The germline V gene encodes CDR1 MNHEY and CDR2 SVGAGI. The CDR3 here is CASKPDRTGSYEQYF. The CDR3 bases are TGTGCCAGCAAGCCAGACAGGACAGGTTCCTACGAGCAGTACTTC.

In DNA, the CDR3 is TGTGCCAGCAAACAGAACACTGAAGCTTTCTTT. This translates into CASKQNTEAFF. The chain recombines TRBV6-5 with TRBJ1-1, with D uncertain. CDR1 and CDR2 (germline): MNHEY, SVGAGI. Trimming pared 7 bases from V and 1 base from J, leaving 4 bases between. CDR3 length: 11 residues.

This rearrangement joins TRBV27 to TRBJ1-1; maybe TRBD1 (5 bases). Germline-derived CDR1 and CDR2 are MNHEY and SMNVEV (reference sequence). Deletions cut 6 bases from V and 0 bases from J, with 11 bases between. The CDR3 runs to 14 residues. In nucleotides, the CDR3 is TGTGCCAGCAGAAGGGGAGGGGTGAACACTGAAGCTTTCTTT. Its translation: CASRRGGVNTEAFF.

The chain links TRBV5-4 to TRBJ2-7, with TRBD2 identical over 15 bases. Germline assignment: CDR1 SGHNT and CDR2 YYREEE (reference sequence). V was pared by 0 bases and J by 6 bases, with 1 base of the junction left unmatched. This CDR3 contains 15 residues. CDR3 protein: CASSLGTSGGGEQYF. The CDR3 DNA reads TGTGCCAGCAGCTTGGGGACTAGCGGGGGGGGCGAGCAGTACTTC.

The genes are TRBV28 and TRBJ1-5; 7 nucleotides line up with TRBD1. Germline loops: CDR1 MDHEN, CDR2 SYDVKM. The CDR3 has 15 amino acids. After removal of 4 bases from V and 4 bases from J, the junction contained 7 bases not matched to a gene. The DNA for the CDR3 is TGTGCCAGCAGTTCCTCCGGGACAGCTAATCAGCCCCAGCATTTT. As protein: CASSSSGTANQPQHF.

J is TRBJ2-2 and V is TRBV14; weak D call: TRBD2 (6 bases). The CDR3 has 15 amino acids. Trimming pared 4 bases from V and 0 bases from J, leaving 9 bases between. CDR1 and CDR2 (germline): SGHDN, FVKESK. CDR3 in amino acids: CASSRGTANTGELFF. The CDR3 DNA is TGTGCCAGCAGCCGAGGGACTGCGAACACCGGGGAGCTGTTTTTT. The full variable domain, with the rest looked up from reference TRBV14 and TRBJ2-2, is EAGVTQFPSHSVIEKGQTVTLRCDPISGHDNLYWYRRVMGKEIKFLLHFVKESKQDESGMPNNRFLAERTGGTYSTLKVQPAELEDSGVYFCASSRGTANTGELFFGEGSRLTVL.

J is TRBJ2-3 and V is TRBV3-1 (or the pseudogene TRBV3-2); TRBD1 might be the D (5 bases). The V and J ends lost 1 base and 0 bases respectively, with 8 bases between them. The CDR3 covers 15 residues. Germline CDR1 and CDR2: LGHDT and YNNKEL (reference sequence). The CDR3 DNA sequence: TGTGCCAGCAGCCAAGGGGCAGGGAGCACAGATACGCAGTATTTT. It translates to CASSQGAGSTDTQYF.

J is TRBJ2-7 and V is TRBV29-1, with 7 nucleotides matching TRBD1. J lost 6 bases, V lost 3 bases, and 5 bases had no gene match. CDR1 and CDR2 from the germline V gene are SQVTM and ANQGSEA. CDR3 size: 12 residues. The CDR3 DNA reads TGCAGCGTTGATTATCCAGGGGGCGAGCAGTACTTC. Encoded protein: CSVDYPGGEQYF.

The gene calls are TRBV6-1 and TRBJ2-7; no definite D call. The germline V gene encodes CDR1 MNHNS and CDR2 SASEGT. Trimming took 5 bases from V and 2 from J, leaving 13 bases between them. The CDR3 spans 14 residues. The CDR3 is CASSWAASPYEQYF. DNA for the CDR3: TGTGCCAGCAGTTGGGCTGCCTCTCCCTACGAGCAGTACTTC.

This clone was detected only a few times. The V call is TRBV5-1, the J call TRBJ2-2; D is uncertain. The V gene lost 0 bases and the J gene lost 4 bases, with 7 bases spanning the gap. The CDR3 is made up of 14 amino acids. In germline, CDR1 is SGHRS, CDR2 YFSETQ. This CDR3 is CASSLVQVTGELFF. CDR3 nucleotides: TGCGCCAGCAGCTTGGTTCAGGTCACCGGGGAGCTGTTTTTT.